The T cell receptor (beta chain) described here comes from a study of control samples from healthy donors and cancer patients. The assay was immunoSEQ multiplex PCR, and TCRdb's table has in-frame clones only and misses some. The sample shows under 200,000 clones, roughly 94% of them seen only once. The germline CDR1 and CDR2 sequences are PRHDT and FYEKMQ (reference sequence). V gave up 6 bases and J gave up 7 bases, with 15 bases separating them. This CDR3 spans 13 amino acids. The V call is TRBV13, the J call TRBJ1-2, with D possibly matching TRBD1 (5 bases). The sequenced material came from blood. This TCR came from a middle-aged woman in good health. DNA of the CDR3: TGTGCCAGCAGTCAACGGGGGAGTCGTGGCTACACCTTC. Amino acids: CASSQRGSRGYTF.